The next 24 T cell receptor beta chains were all read from a single sample in a study of CD8+ T cells in alopecia areata. Sorting of pooled cutaneous lymph node cells was based on CD4, CD8alpha, NKG2D, NKG2ACE and other markers. Following extraction, RNA underwent reverse transcription to cDNA, which served as the sequencing template. Measured with immunoSEQ multiplex PCR; TCRdb has only the in-frame clones, and not every one. The sample has more than 2,000 clones, none seen only once. Sequenced material: CD8+ T cells sorted from a lymph node. Receptor source: a C3H/HeJ mouse with alopecia areata. This mouse strain has H2-k as its MHC haplotype.

Details on this clone: Gene names denote mouse genes. The CDR3 is cut off 4 residues early in the read; its end comes from the germline J gene. The J gene is TRBJ2-2, the V gene TRBV31, with 7 nucleotides matching TRBD2. Trimming took 1 base from V and 1 from J; bases not matched to a gene: 0. The CDR3 loop spans 14 amino acids. CDR1 is GKSSPN and CDR2 is SITVG in the germline V gene. Here the CDR3 reads CAWSPGGNTGQLYF. Partial CDR3 DNA: TGTGCCTGGAGTCCTGGGGGAAACACCGGG.

Many counts were recorded for this clone. Gene labels here are mouse ones. The read comes to an end 3 residues before the CDR3 does, leaving the germline J gene to fill in the end. The chain joins TRBV13-1 to TRBJ1-6; TRBD1 matches at 9 bases. Being an ORF, TRBJ1-6 has a function that is uncertain. With 2 bases clipped from V and 6 bases from J, the junction kept 0 bases outside the gene matches. Germline-derived CDR1 and CDR2 are NSHNY and SYGAGN. CDR3 length equals 14 residues. The part of the CDR3 DNA that was read is TGTGCCAGCAGTGAACAGGGGGCTAATTCGCCC. This encodes CASSEQGANSP. The CDR3 reads in full as CASSEQGANSPLYF.

This clone was seen ten or more times. Gene names and germline match the mouse. From the germline J gene comes the end of the CDR3, since the read stops 4 residues before it. V gene TRBV5 combines with J gene TRBJ2-7, with D hard to call. Trimming took off 4 bases at V and 1 base at J, with 8 bases between the two ends. Germline V gives CDR1 LGHNA, CDR2 YNLKQL (reference sequence). The CDR3 covers 13 residues. The chain's CDR3 is CASSPQASYEQYF. Partial CDR3 DNA: TGTGCCAGCAGCCCCCAGGCGTCCTAT.

This clone appeared many times. Mouse gene names and germline throughout. From the germline J gene comes the end of the CDR3, since the read stops 4 residues before it. This chain connects TRBV1 to TRBJ2-3; TRBD2 agrees at 10 bases. This CDR3 is 16 amino acids long. The V gene's germline CDR1 is NSQYPW and CDR2 LRSPGD (reference sequence). The V and J ends lost 3 bases and 0 bases, in that order; junction bases with no gene match: 3. The chain's CDR3 is CTCSAWGGRSAETLYF. The DNA read from the CDR3 is TGCACCTGCAGTGCCTGGGGGGGCAGGAGTGCAGAA.

This clone was observed many times. Gene names are mouse gene names. The CDR3 end falls 4 residues outside the read, so it is completed with the germline J gene. This chain links TRBV13-2 with TRBJ2-7; 10 nucleotides agree with TRBD2. Germline values: CDR1 NNHNN, CDR2 SYGAGS (reference sequence). The CDR3 sequence is 15 residues long. V was pared by 5 bases and J by 0 bases, with 5 bases of the junction left unmatched. The DNA read from the CDR3 is TGTGCCAGCGGCTTGACTGGGGGGAGCTCCTAT. This gives the protein CASGLTGGSSY. The CDR3, in full, reads CASGLTGGSSYEQYF.

This clone showed up many times. The listed genes are named as in mouse. The CDR3 goes on 4 residues after the read ends, and that part is filled in from the germline J gene. V usage is TRBV16 and J usage is TRBJ1-1; 10 bases align to TRBD1. The CDR3 runs 15 residues. With V trimmed by 3 bases and J by 3 bases, 4 bases remained unmatched. Germline V gene lookup returns CDR1 SGHSA and CDR2 FRNQAP. CDR3 DNA, as far as it was read: TGTGCAAGCAGCTTCGGGACAGGGGAAGACACA. It specifies CASSFGTGEDT. The whole CDR3 sequence is CASSFGTGEDTEVFF.

This clone has a count of ten or more. Genes and germline are mouse. The read ends 3 residues early relative to the CDR3; the germline J gene fills the gap. The V call is TRBV5, the J call TRBJ1-6; 9 nucleotides agree with TRBD1. TRBJ1-6 is given ORF status, its function remaining uncertain. The junction had 3 bases not matched to a gene; V was cut back by 4 bases and J by 11 bases. The germline V gene encodes CDR1 LGHNA and CDR2 YNLKQL (reference sequence). The CDR3 sequence is 13 residues long. Incomplete CDR3 DNA: TGTGCCAGCAGCCCCACAGGGGGCCCGCCC. It specifies CASSPTGGPP. The complete CDR3 reads CASSPTGGPPLYF.

This clone was observed a handful of times. Here the gene names and germline are mouse. The CDR3 is cut off 4 residues early in the read; its end comes from the germline J gene. The rearrangement joins TRBV13-1 to TRBJ2-3, with 11 bases fitting TRBD2. The V gene's germline CDR1 is NSHNY and CDR2 SYGAGN. The junction had 6 bases not matched to a gene; V was cut back by 2 bases and J by 1 base. This CDR3 contains 17 residues. The sequenced CDR3 bases are TGTGCCAGCAGTGACTCCGGGACTGGGGGAGGTGCAGAA. Translating gives CASSDSGTGGGAE. The whole CDR3 sequence reads CASSDSGTGGGAETLYF.

A few counts support this clone. Gene labels here are mouse ones. The DNA ends 4 residues before the CDR3 does, and the rest of the CDR3 is filled in from the germline J gene. This chain uses TRBV2 with TRBJ2-7, with 9 bases matching TRBD1. The CDR3 is 13 amino acids. Germline CDR1 LGHNA, CDR2 YSYQKL. The CDR3 protein is CASSPRQGDEQYF. The DNA read from the CDR3 is TGTGCCAGCAGCCCCCGACAGGGGGAT.

This clone has a handful of counts. Mouse gene names and germline throughout. The CDR3 end falls 4 residues outside the read, so it is completed with the germline J gene. The chain combines TRBV4 with TRBJ1-1, with D unclear. CDR3 length: 13 residues. Trimming pared 4 bases from V and 0 bases from J, leaving 6 bases between. The germline V gene has CDR1 LGHDT and CDR2 YNNKQL (reference sequence). CDR3 sequence reads: CASSFGQNTEVFF. The sequenced CDR3 bases are TGTGCCAGCAGCTTCGGACAGAACACA.

This clone was recorded at least ten times. The genes and germline here are from mouse. The CDR3 end falls 4 residues outside the read, so it is completed with the germline J gene. V usage is TRBV14 and J usage is TRBJ1-1, with 10 bases matching TRBD1. This CDR3 contains 14 residues. The trim removed 2 bases at V and 3 bases at J, leaving 1 base unmatched. The germline CDR1 and CDR2 sequences are SGHDT and FRDEAV. Partial CDR3 DNA: TGTGCCAGCAGTTTGGGGACAGGGGACACA. This encodes CASSLGTGDT. The whole CDR3 sequence reads CASSLGTGDTEVFF.

This clone was observed many times. Gene names are the mouse ones. The read is 4 residues too short to cover the CDR3 end, so that end is filled in from the germline J gene. This rearrangement joins TRBV19 to TRBJ2-2; D may be TRBD1 (6 bases). V shed 4 bases and J shed 1 base, with 8 bases lying between them. Looked up from germline, CDR1 is FNHDT and CDR2 is SITEND (reference sequence). The CDR3 length is 14 residues. The sequenced part of the CDR3 DNA is TGTGCCAGCAGTTACAGGGTAAACACCGGG. The encoded protein is CASSYRVNTG. In full, the CDR3 reads CASSYRVNTGQLYF.

This clone was recorded at least ten times. The gene names here belong to mouse. The read ends 3 residues shy of where the CDR3 ends; the end is completed using the germline J gene. The chain combines TRBV31 with TRBJ1-6, with TRBD1 matching over 7 bases. TRBJ1-6 is an open reading frame whose function is uncertain. Trimming removed 1 base from V and 4 bases from J; junction bases left unmatched: 1. The CDR3 runs 14 residues. Per the germline V gene, CDR1 is GKSSPN and CDR2 is SITVG. The CDR3 loop reads CAWSPTGYNSPLYF. The CDR3 bases that were read are TGTGCCTGGAGTCCGACAGGGTATAATTCGCCC.

On this clone: Mouse gene names apply. With the read ending 4 residues before the CDR3 end, the germline J gene is used to fill in that end. The chain uses TRBV19 and TRBJ2-1; 12 positions agree with TRBD2. Germline lookup yields CDR1 FNHDT and CDR2 SITEND (reference sequence). The CDR3 consists of 16 residues. With V trimmed by 4 bases and J by 2 bases, 4 bases remained unmatched. The CDR3 is CASSPRDWGDYAEQFF. CDR3 DNA (partial): TGTGCCAGCAGTCCCCGGGACTGGGGGGACTATGCT.

This clone occurred many times. Gene names are the mouse ones. Read coverage stops 4 residues before the CDR3 terminus; the germline J gene supplies the remainder. V and J are TRBV13-2 and TRBJ1-1; D is possibly TRBD1 (5 bases). Germline V CDR1 and CDR2: NNHNN, SYGAGS (reference sequence). The CDR3 loop spans 14 amino acids. The CDR3 protein is CASGDPLGGGEVFF. Partial CDR3 DNA: TGTGCCAGCGGTGATCCGCTGGGGGGAGGA.

There are a few counts of this clone. Gene names denote mouse genes. The CDR3 goes on 4 residues after the read ends, and that part is filled in from the germline J gene. The chain is built from TRBV5 and TRBJ2-5; a weak D match, TRBD2 (5 bases). V lost 1 base and J lost 0, with 5 bases in between. The CDR3 runs 14 residues. The germline gives CDR1 LGHNA, CDR2 YNLKQL (reference sequence). CDR3 region: CASSQAGNQDTQYF. The CDR3 bases that were read are TGTGCCAGCAGCCAAGCTGGGAACCAAGAC.

Ten or more counts support this clone. The germline and genes are mouse ones. The read comes to an end 4 residues before the CDR3 does, leaving the germline J gene to fill in the end. The V and J genes are TRBV19 and TRBJ1-1; D possibly corresponds to TRBD1 (5 bases). The CDR3 spans 15 residues. The germline V gene has CDR1 FNHDT and CDR2 SITEND (reference sequence). CDR3 amino acids: CASSIPGLGGREVFF. The CDR3 DNA, read in part, is TGTGCCAGCAGTATCCCCGGACTGGGGGGGAGA.

This clone has more than one count but fewer than ten. Germline and genes here are mouse. The CDR3 end falls 4 residues outside the read, so it is completed with the germline J gene. The chain combines TRBV19 with TRBJ2-4; a weak D match, TRBD2 (7 bases). CDR3 length: 16 residues. The ends were cut back, 0 bases at V and 1 base at J, with 12 bases in the middle. Germline loops: CDR1 FNHDT, CDR2 SITEND (reference sequence). Here the CDR3 reads CASSIGGARGQNTLYF. The DNA read from the CDR3 is TGTGCCAGCAGTATAGGGGGGGCGCGGGGTCAAAAC.

As regards this clone: Gene names are the mouse ones. The read is 4 residues too short to cover the CDR3 end, so that end is filled in from the germline J gene. The V and J genes are TRBV13-2 and TRBJ2-2; 12 bases align to TRBD2. This CDR3 spans 17 amino acids. Germline V gene lookup returns CDR1 NNHNN and CDR2 SYGAGS (reference sequence). After removal of 3 bases from V and 2 bases from J, the junction contained 5 bases not matched to a gene. The CDR3 bases that were read are TGTGCCAGCGGTGCCCCGACTGGGGGGGCTAACACCGGG. Its translation is CASGAPTGGANTG. The full CDR3 sequence reads CASGAPTGGANTGQLYF.

Only a few counts were recorded for this clone. The gene names given are mouse names. The read is 4 residues too short to cover the CDR3 end, so that end is filled in from the germline J gene. J is TRBJ2-5 and V is TRBV19; 12 bases align to TRBD1. Germline V CDR1 and CDR2: FNHDT, SITEND (reference sequence). The CDR3 spans 15 residues. CDR3 sequence reads: CASSLPGQGADTQYF. CDR3 DNA, as far as it was read: TGTGCCAGCAGCCTCCCGGGACAGGGGGCGGAC.

This clone was counted a few times. Gene names and germline refer to mouse. Read coverage stops 4 residues before the CDR3 terminus; the germline J gene supplies the remainder. The chain is built from TRBV31 and TRBJ2-7; TRBD2 matches at 11 bases. The CDR3 has 15 amino acids. CDR1 is GKSSPN, CDR2 SITVG, per germline. The trim removed 0 bases at V and 3 bases at J, leaving 4 bases unmatched. The chain's CDR3 is CAWSLPGLGDYEQYF. Partial CDR3 DNA: TGTGCCTGGAGTCTACCGGGACTGGGGGACTAT.

Turning to this clone: The germline and genes are mouse ones. Read data end 4 residues before the CDR3 end; the end is taken from the germline J gene. V is TRBV19 and J is TRBJ1-2; D may be TRBD1 (6 bases). The CDR3 extends over 14 amino acids. Trimming removed 3 bases from V and 0 bases from J, with 9 bases in between. CDR1 is FNHDT and CDR2 is SITEND in the germline V gene (reference sequence). The covered CDR3 bases are TGTGCCAGCAGTAAGGACAGTACAAACTCC. Protein: CASSKDSTNS. The CDR3, in full, reads CASSKDSTNSDYTF.

This clone was detected a few times. Gene names and germline refer to mouse. Here the CDR3 reads CASSGGTNAEQFF. Incomplete CDR3 DNA: TGTGCCAGCAGTGGCGGGACAAATGCT. The V gene is TRBV13-1, the J gene TRBJ2-1, with D possibly TRBD1 on 6 matching bases. The CDR3 end is not reached by the read, which stops 4 residues before it; the germline J gene fills it in. The V gene's germline CDR1 is NSHNY and CDR2 SYGAGN. The V end lost 3 bases, the J end lost 5 bases, and 9 bases lay between the germline ends. This CDR3 region has 13 residues.

This clone has more than one count but fewer than ten. Genes here carry mouse names. The CDR3 extends 4 residues past the end of the read, so its final part is completed from the germline J gene. The chain links TRBV31 to TRBJ1-2; D ambiguous. Between the trimmed V and J ends, which lost 1 base and 0 bases, there was a span of 6 bases. The CDR3 has 13 amino acids. Germline V gives CDR1 GKSSPN, CDR2 SITVG. CDR3 DNA (partial): TGTGCCTGGAGTCCGCAGGCAAACTCC. Its translation is CAWSPQANS. The whole CDR3 is CAWSPQANSDYTF. Full variable domain (outside the CDR3, taken from reference TRBV31 and TRBJ1-2): AQTIHQWPVAEIKAVGSPLSLGCTIKGKSSPNLYWYWQATGGTLQQLFYSITVGQVESVVQLNLSASRPKDDQFILSTEKLLLSHSGFYLCAWSPQANSDYTFGSGTRLLVI.